This T cell receptor (beta chain) is drawn from a study of OX40 agonist ivuxolimab in advanced cancers. Profiled with immunoSEQ multiplex PCR; TCRdb holds only in-frame clones, not every one. The sample lists approximately 90,000 clones, about 88% occurring once. The germline gives CDR1 SGHTA, CDR2 FQGNSA. The CDR3 covers 12 residues. Trimming at V came to 3 bases and at J to 8 bases, leaving 2 bases not matched to a gene. The source of this sequence is an adult with an advanced solid tumor such as melanoma, head and neck, liver or kidney cancer. The sample in question was CD4+ or CD8+ T cells sorted from blood, obtained in a trial of the OX40 agonist ivuxolimab. V gene TRBV7-2 combines with J gene TRBJ1-1; 8 positions match TRBD1. The CDR3 sequence is CASSLNRGEAFF. The CDR3 DNA sequence: TGTGCCAGCAGCTTGAACAGGGGGGAAGCTTTCTTT. The full variable domain, with the rest looked up from reference TRBV7-2 and TRBJ1-1, is GAGVSQSPSNKVTEKGKDVELRCDPISGHTALYWYRQSLGQGLEFLIYFQGNSAPDKSGLPSDRFSAERTGGSVSTLTIQRTQQEDSAVYLCASSLNRGEAFFGQGTRLTVV.